This passage covers 20 T cell receptor beta chains from one sample sequenced in a study of STAT5B mutations in CD4+ large granular lymphocyte leukemia. This table comes from immunoSEQ multiplex PCR, and its TCRdb copy is limited to in-frame clones, with some not included. This sample yields around 24,000 clones, of which 74% are seen a single time; roughly a tenth belongs to the top ten. The material sequenced was CD4+ T cells from blood buffy coats. These receptors all stem from a human donor in good health.

The chain combines TRBV7-3 with TRBJ2-3, with D maybe TRBD2 (6 bases). The germline V gene has CDR1 SGHTA and CDR2 FQGTGA. The CDR3 is 14 amino acids. Between the trimmed V and J ends, which lost 2 bases and 4 bases, there was a span of 10 bases. Here the CDR3 reads CASSLGGSADTQYF. The DNA for the CDR3 is TGTGCCAGCAGCTTAGGAGGGAGCGCAGATACGCAGTATTTT.

V is TRBV28 and J is TRBJ1-2, with no clear D. The V end was cut by 5 bases, the J end by 6 bases, with 7 bases between. The CDR3 runs to 11 residues. Germline CDR1 and CDR2: MDHEN and SYDVKM. The CDR3 bases are TGTGCCAGCAGTGCCGCGGATGGCTACACCTTC. This codes for CASSAADGYTF.

This clone was found a few times. CDR3 sequence: CASRTGATNEKLFF. In nucleotides, the CDR3 is TGTGCCAGCAGGACAGGAGCAACTAATGAAAAACTGTTTTTT. This chain links TRBV6-1 with TRBJ1-4, with D possibly TRBD1 on 6 matching bases. Germline V lookup: CDR1 MNHNS, CDR2 SASEGT. The CDR3 is 14 amino acids. Between the trimmed V and J ends, which lost 6 bases and 0 bases, there was a span of 8 bases.

The chain joins TRBV9 to TRBJ2-1, with 13 bases matching TRBD2. Germline V gene sequence: CDR1 SGDLS, CDR2 YYNGEE. The CDR3 has 18 amino acids. V shed 4 bases and J 3 bases; nucleotides not matched to a gene: 10. The CDR3 loop reads CASSKGLAGPLGYNEQFF. The CDR3 DNA follows: TGTGCCAGCAGCAAGGGACTAGCGGGGCCACTGGGCTACAATGAGCAGTTCTTC.

The chain links TRBV5-4 to TRBJ2-3; D is ambiguous. The CDR3 totals 12 residues. Trimming removed 4 bases at V and 5 bases at J, with 8 bases between. CDR1 is SGHNT, CDR2 YYREEE, per germline (reference sequence). The CDR3 sequence: CASSRQLDTQYF. The CDR3, as DNA: TGTGCCAGCAGCCGCCAACTAGATACGCAGTATTTT.

V is TRBV6-1 and J is TRBJ1-1, with a tentative D call TRBD1 (5 bases). The germline CDR1 and CDR2 sequences are MNHNS and SASEGT. V was pared by 0 bases and J by 4 bases, with 15 bases between. The CDR3 covers 16 residues. The CDR3 here is CASSEAMGGSGTEAFF. CDR3 in DNA: TGTGCCAGCAGTGAAGCGATGGGGGGATCGGGCACTGAAGCTTTCTTT.

The chain employs TRBV6-1 and TRBJ2-1, with 8 bases fitting TRBD2. The CDR3 has 16 amino acids. Per the germline V gene, CDR1 is MNHNS and CDR2 is SASEGT. With V trimmed by 0 bases and J by 9 bases, 10 bases remained unmatched. CDR3: CASSEAGGGPFAEQFF. For the CDR3, the DNA is TGTGCCAGCAGTGAAGCCGGGGGGGGGCCGTTTGCTGAGCAGTTCTTC.

This sequence joins TRBV4-2 and TRBJ2-1, with TRBD2 matching over 15 bases. Germline V gene data show CDR1 as LGHNA and CDR2 as YNFKEQ. This CDR3 comprises 16 residues. V shed 5 bases, J shed 8 bases, and the junction held 7 bases outside the gene matches. The CDR3 sequence is CASSARTSGGVDEQFF. Written as DNA, the CDR3 is TGTGCCAGCAGCGCCCGGACTAGCGGGGGGGTCGATGAGCAGTTCTTC.

This clone has just a few counts. The gene calls are TRBV7-8 and TRBJ1-6; no clear D gene. This CDR3 region has 15 residues. Germline V gene lookup returns CDR1 SGHVS and CDR2 FQNEAQ. V was pared by 5 bases and J by 2 bases, with 10 bases between. Written as DNA, the CDR3 is TGTGCCAGCAGCGGAGGCTTCACCTATAATTCACCCCTCCACTTT. Its translation: CASSGGFTYNSPLHF.

This chain joins TRBV6-1 and TRBJ2-2; no definite D call. Germline lookup yields CDR1 MNHNS and CDR2 SASEGT. The length of the CDR3 is 13 residues. The V gene lost 6 bases and the J gene lost 2 bases, with 7 bases spanning the gap. In DNA, the CDR3 is TGTGCCAGCAGCGGACCTAACACCGGGGAGCTGTTTTTT. This translates into CASSGPNTGELFF.

The CDR3 here is CASSLAGADYNEQFF. Here the CDR3 DNA reads TGCGCCAGCAGCTTGGCGGGGGCAGACTACAATGAGCAGTTCTTC. This rearrangement joins TRBV5-1 to TRBJ2-1; D is possibly TRBD1 or TRBD2 (6 bases each). With 0 bases removed from V and 3 bases from J, the gap between germline ends came to 10 bases. The CDR3 runs 15 residues. Per germline, CDR1 SGHRS and CDR2 YFSETQ.

This chain uses TRBV28 with TRBJ2-3, with D unclear. Germline-derived CDR1 and CDR2 are MDHEN and SYDVKM. The CDR3 contains 16 residues. Trimming left V 3 bases short and J 3 bases short, with 16 bases between. CDR3 region: CASSFEPTLGTDTQYF. CDR3 nucleotides: TGTGCCAGCAGTTTCGAACCAACCCTAGGGACAGATACGCAGTATTTT.

The V and J genes are TRBV6-1 and TRBJ2-3; 9 nucleotides match TRBD1. V lost 3 bases, J lost 5 bases, and 9 bases stayed unmatched. Germline lookup yields CDR1 MNHNS and CDR2 SASEGT. The CDR3 has 16 residues. Here the CDR3 reads CASSEGNRGLRDTQYF. The CDR3 nucleotides read TGTGCCAGCAGTGAGGGTAACAGGGGGCTGAGAGATACGCAGTATTTT.

This chain uses TRBV11-2 with TRBJ2-1, with D maybe TRBD2 (6 bases). The CDR3 consists of 15 residues. Trimming shortened V by 1 base and J by 6 bases, and 13 bases separated the two germline ends. The V gene's germline CDR1 is SGHAT and CDR2 FQNNGV. Here the CDR3 DNA reads TGTGCCAGCAGCTTAGGGGGGGTTCTTCGCAATGAGCAGTTCTTC. It yields the protein CASSLGGVLRNEQFF.

The rearrangement links TRBV5-1 to TRBJ2-3, with 7 positions matching TRBD1. Germline CDR1 and CDR2: SGHRS and YFSETQ. CDR3 length: 14 residues. After removal of 8 bases from V and 1 base from J, the junction contained 7 bases not matched to a gene. In nucleotides, the CDR3 is TGCGCCAGTGAGACAGGGACCGGCACAGATACGCAGTATTTT. Amino acids: CASETGTGTDTQYF. The complete variable domain, with remaining parts taken from reference TRBV5-1 and TRBJ2-3, reads KAGVTQTPRYLIKTRGQQVTLSCSPISGHRSVSWYQQTPGQGLQFLFEYFSETQRNKGNFPGRFSGRQFSNSRSEMNVSTLELGDSALYLCASETGTGTDTQYFGPGTRLTVL.

The chain carries TRBV7-9 and TRBJ2-7; D is possibly TRBD2 (6 bases). Per germline, CDR1 SEHNR and CDR2 FQNEAQ (reference sequence). V was cut by 6 bases and J by 6 bases, with 12 bases left in between. The CDR3 length is 12 residues. CDR3 in amino acids: CASRGDWSEQYF. In nucleotides, the CDR3 is TGTGCCAGCAGGGGGGACTGGAGCGAGCAGTACTTC.

The chain is built from TRBV6-6 and TRBJ2-1; 8 bases agree with TRBD2. The length of the CDR3 is 13 residues. J gave up 7 bases and V 5 bases, and 4 bases lay outside the gene matches. The germline CDR1 and CDR2 sequences are MNHNY and SVGAGI (reference sequence). DNA of the CDR3: TGTGCCAGCAGTAGCGGGAGTTATAATGAGCAGTTCTTC. Amino acid sequence: CASSSGSYNEQFF.

J is TRBJ2-3 and V is TRBV4-3; 7 bases are a match to TRBD2. Germline lookup yields CDR1 LGHNA and CDR2 YSLEER. The CDR3 consists of 15 residues. The J segment lost 1 base and the V segment lost 6 bases, leaving 7 bases of the junction unmatched. DNA of the CDR3: TGCGCCAGCAGGGCCGCAGGGAGGGGCACAGATACGCAGTATTTT. Encoded protein: CASRAAGRGTDTQYF.

The chain uses TRBV5-4 and TRBJ1-1; the D gene is possibly TRBD1 (6 bases). There are 15 residues in the CDR3. V was trimmed by 1 base and J by 3 bases, leaving 13 bases between them. The V gene's germline CDR1 is SGHNT and CDR2 YYREEE (reference sequence). CDR3 sequence: CASSLMAGEDTEAFF. The CDR3 coding sequence is TGTGCCAGCAGCTTGATGGCAGGGGAGGACACTGAAGCTTTCTTT.

The gene calls are TRBV5-1 and TRBJ1-4; 7 nucleotides align to TRBD1. Germline trimming cut 6 bases from V and 3 bases from J; bases unmatched to any gene: 5. The CDR3 has 14 residues. Germline loops: CDR1 SGHRS, CDR2 YFSETQ. The CDR3 DNA reads as TGCGCCAGCACCCAGGGGGGCCCTAATGAAAAACTGTTTTTT. It codes for CASTQGGPNEKLFF.